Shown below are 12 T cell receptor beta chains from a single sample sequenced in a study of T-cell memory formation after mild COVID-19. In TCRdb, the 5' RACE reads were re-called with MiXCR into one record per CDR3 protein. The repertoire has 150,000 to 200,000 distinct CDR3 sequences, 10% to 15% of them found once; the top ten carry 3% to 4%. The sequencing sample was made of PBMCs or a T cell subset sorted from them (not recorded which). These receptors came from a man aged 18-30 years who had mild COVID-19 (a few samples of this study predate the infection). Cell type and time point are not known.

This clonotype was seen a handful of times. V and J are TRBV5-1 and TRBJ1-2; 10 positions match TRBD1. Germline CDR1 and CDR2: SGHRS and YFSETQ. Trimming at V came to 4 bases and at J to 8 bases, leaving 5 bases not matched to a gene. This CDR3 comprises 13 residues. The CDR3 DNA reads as TGCGCCAGCAGCACCGGGACAGGGGAAGGCTACACCTTC. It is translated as CASSTGTGEGYTF.

The CDR3 protein is CASRLLSGGSYNEQFF. The CDR3 DNA reads as TGTGCCAGCAGACTCCTTAGCGGGGGCTCCTACAATGAGCAGTTCTTC. This chain links TRBV6-5 with TRBJ2-1; TRBD2 aligns across 9 bases. The V gene's germline CDR1 is MNHEY and CDR2 SVGAGI. The CDR3 spans 16 residues. V dropped 6 bases and J dropped 0; count of bases not matched to a gene: 6.

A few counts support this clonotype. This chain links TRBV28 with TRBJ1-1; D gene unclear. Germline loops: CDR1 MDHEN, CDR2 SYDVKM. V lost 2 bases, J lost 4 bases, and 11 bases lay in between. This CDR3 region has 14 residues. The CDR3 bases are TGTGCCAGCAGTTTAGGAAGGGTAGGCACTGAAGCTTTCTTT. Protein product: CASSLGRVGTEAFF. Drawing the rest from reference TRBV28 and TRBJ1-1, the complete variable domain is DVKVTQSSRYLVKRTGEKVFLECVQDMDHENMFWYRQDPGLGLRLIYFSYDVKMKEKGDIPEGYSVSREKKERFSLILESASTNQTSMYLCASSLGRVGTEAFFGQGTRLTVV.

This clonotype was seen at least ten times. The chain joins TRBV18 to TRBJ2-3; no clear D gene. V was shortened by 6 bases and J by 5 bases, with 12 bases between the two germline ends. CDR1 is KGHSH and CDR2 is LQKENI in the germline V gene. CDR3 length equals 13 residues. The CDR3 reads CASSPQVEDTQYF. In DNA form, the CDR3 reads TGTGCCAGCTCTCCCCAAGTGGAAGATACGCAGTATTTT.

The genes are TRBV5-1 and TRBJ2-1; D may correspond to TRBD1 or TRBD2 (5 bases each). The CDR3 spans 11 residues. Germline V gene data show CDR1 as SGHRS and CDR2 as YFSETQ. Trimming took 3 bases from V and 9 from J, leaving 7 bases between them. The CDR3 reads CASSSGTEQFF. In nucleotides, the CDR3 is TGCGCCAGCAGCTCCGGGACTGAGCAGTTCTTC.

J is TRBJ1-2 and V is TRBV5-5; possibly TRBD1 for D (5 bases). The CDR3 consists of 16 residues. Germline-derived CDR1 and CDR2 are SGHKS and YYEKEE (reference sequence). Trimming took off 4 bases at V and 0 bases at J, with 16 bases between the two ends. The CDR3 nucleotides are TGTGCCAGCAGCCCAACCGGGGCGGTCACTAACTATGGCTACACCTTC. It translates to CASSPTGAVTNYGYTF.

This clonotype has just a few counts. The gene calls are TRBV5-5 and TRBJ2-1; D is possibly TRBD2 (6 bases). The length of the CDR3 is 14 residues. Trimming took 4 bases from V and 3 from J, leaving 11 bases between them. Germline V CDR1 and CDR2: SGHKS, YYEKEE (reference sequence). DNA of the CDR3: TGTGCCAGCAGCCTTCTGGGAGGCTACAATGAGCAGTTCTTC. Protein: CASSLLGGYNEQFF.

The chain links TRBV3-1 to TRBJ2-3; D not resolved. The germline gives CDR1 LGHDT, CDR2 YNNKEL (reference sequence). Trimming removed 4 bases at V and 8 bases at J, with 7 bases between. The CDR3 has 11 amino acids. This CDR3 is CASSLTTTQYF. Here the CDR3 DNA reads TGTGCCAGCAGCCTCACGACTACGCAGTATTTT.

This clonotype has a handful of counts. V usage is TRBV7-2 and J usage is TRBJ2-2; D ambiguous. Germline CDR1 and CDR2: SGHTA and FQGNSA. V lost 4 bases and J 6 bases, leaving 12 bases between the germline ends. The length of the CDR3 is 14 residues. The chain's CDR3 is CASSSGPGAGELFF. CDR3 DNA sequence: TGTGCCAGCAGCTCCGGACCGGGCGCCGGGGAGCTGTTTTTT.

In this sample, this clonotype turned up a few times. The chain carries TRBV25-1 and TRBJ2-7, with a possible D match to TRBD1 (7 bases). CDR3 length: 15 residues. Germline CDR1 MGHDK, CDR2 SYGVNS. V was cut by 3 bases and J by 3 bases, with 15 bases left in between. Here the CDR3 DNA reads TGTGCCAGCAGTGATGCGCGCCAGGGGGGCTACGAGCAGTACTTC. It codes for CASSDARQGGYEQYF.

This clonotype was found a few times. The CDR3 protein is CASSSPYRGHSEAFF. In DNA form, the CDR3 reads TGTGCCAGCAGCTCCCCTTATCGGGGGCACTCTGAAGCTTTCTTT. V gene TRBV7-9 combines with J gene TRBJ1-1; D might be TRBD1 (6 bases). Germline CDR1 reads SEHNR; CDR2 reads FQNEAQ (reference sequence). This CDR3 has 15 amino acids. V was pared by 4 bases and J by 6 bases, with 18 bases between.

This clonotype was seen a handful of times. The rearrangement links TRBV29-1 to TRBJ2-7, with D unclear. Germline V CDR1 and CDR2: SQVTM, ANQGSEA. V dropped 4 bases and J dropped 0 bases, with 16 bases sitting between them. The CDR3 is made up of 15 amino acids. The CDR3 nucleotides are TGCAGCGTTGCGACACTGGGCCGTGGCTCCTACGAGCAGTACTTC. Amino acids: CSVATLGRGSYEQYF.